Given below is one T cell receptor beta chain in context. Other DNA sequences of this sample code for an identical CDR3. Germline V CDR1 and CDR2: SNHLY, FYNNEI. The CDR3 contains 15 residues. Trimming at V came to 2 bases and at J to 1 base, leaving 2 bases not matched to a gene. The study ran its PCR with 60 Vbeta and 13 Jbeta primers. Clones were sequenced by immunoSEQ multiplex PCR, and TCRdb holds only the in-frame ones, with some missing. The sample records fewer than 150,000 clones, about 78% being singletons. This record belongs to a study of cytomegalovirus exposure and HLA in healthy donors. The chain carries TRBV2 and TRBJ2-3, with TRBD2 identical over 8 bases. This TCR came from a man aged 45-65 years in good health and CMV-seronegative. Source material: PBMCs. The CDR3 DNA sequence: TGTGCCAGCAGTGAACTAGCGGGTGGCACAGATACGCAGTATTTT. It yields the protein CASSELAGGTDTQYF.